This T cell receptor beta chain comes out of a study of ipilimumab plus nivolumab after autologous stem cell transplantation (dated by TCRdb to 2020 to 2023). Turning to the overall study: Trial patients received a median of roughly 5 ipilimumab doses and under 10 nivolumab doses. The intent-to-treat population of the trial consisted of approximately 40 patients. The DLBCL cohort included primary refractory and relapsed disease, with 18-month progression-free survival of approximately 86% and 30% respectively. Patients with high-risk diffuse large B cell lymphoma, mature T cell lymphoma, or multiple myeloma undergoing autologous transplant were enrolled in the trial. Broad study findings and their caveats: The authors stated that profiles of the T cell receptor repertoire, regulatory T cell phenotype and gut microbiota provided a biologic rationale for studying this approach further. The authors concluded that, as post-transplant consolidation, combined checkpoint inhibition appeared tolerable.

Checkpoint therapy was initiated 14 to 28 days after autologous transplant, and ipilimumab was administered at 1 mg/kg intravenously on day 1 of selected weeks. Nivolumab was administered at 3 mg/kg intravenously on day 1 of weeks 1, 4, 7, 10, and every two weeks through week 26. The study was a Phase Ib clinical trial testing combined checkpoint inhibition with ipilimumab and nivolumab as consolidation after autologous stem cell transplantation. Notes on this clone: No antigen is known for it. It has no much larger one-base neighbor in the sample; base qualities were not kept.

Library prep was done by the immunoSEQ multiplex PCR assay. TCRdb re-hosts the immuneACCESS table, in-frame sequences only. Its copies lack some clones; in the studies checked, an unresolved V gene accounts for under half of them, and the cause for the rest is not known. The sample contains some 87,000 clones, 83% of them found a single time. Approximately 2.2% of the sample is held by the ten biggest clonotypes. CDR1 and CDR2, per the germline V gene, are MNHEY and SVGAGI. Its CDR3 holds 14 amino acids, cysteine through phenylalanine. Only CDR3 DNA remains: 42 bases, in frame from the first base. V loses 8 bases at its end and J loses 12 bases; junction bases beyond the gene matches: 14.

Sequenced material: PBMCs, taken in a trial of ipilimumab plus nivolumab as post-transplant consolidation. This chain is built from TRBV6-5 and TRBJ2-3, and 10 junctional nucleotides match TRBD2. This clonotype originated in a male donor with diffuse large B-cell lymphoma. The encoded CDR3 is CASHWSERGGPQYF. Read as DNA, the sequence is TGTGCCAGCCACTGGAGTGAGCGGGGGGGCCCCCAGTATTTT.